Sequencing of this TCR beta chain was carried out in a study of cytomegalovirus exposure and HLA in healthy donors. General study findings and limits: Diagnosis of cytomegalovirus status made by the classifier reportedly showed high specificity and sensitivity. Cytomegalovirus association was listed for approximately 150 TCR beta chains.

V gave up 1 base and J gave up 2 bases, with 9 bases separating them. The V gene's germline CDR1 is SEHNR and CDR2 FQNEAQ (reference sequence). CDR3 size: 14 residues. It was healthy bone marrow donors who served as donors. Note on this clone: Its antigen is unknown.

The PCR made use of 60 Vbeta and 13 Jbeta primers. In the authors' methods: In a later analysis, of 80 million to 90 million unique beta chains, about 12 million appeared in at least two donors. Clones were read by immunoSEQ multiplex PCR, and TCRdb kept only the in-frame ones, dropping some. From that table come the V and J calls and clone size; the DNA was used to work out D and trimming. The sample yields 26,000 or so clones, 79% seen once. This chain joins TRBV7-9 and TRBJ2-7, with D perhaps TRBD2 (5 bases). The source material was PBMCs. The receptor comes from a male donor in good health and CMV-seronegative. The CDR3 DNA is TGTGCCAGCAGCTTAGGGGAGTCCGCCTACGAGCAGTACTTC. It codes for CASSLGESAYEQYF. The full variable domain, rest sourced from reference TRBV7-9 and TRBJ2-7, is DTGVSQNPRHKITKRGQNVTFRCDPISEHNRLYWYRQTLGQGPEFLTYFQNEAQLEKSRLLSDRFSAERPKGSFSTLEIQRTEQGDSAMYLCASSLGESAYEQYFGPGTRLTVT.